The text below deals with one T cell receptor (beta chain). Its target antigen remains unknown. No base quality values were provided; no much bigger clone lies one nucleotide off. This record comes from a study of shared clonotypes between healthy human individuals (TCRdb year 2020). A note on the overall study: The cohort comprised a couple of women and a few men aged 18 to 49 years. Leukapheresis yielded between about 0.94 and 10 billion PBMCs per donor. To estimate repertoire size and how much clonotype sharing occurs between individuals, the study deeply sequenced the blood TCR repertoires of 4 to 6 healthy adults. Per donor, three plates each were used for CD4 naive and CD4 memory, two for CD8 naive, and one for CD8 memory. To increase sequencing depth and limit assay-specific biases, different laboratories used diverse techniques to prepare libraries and sequence TCR repertoires.

TCR CDR3 regions were amplified from genomic DNA by multiplex PCR using the deep immunoSEQ assay. Extracted genomic DNA from each cell subset was spread evenly across all wells of several immunoSEQ 96-well plates, with each plate serving as a replicate. For sorted subsets, 200 to 250 ng genomic DNA, equal to about 30,000 T cell genomes, was loaded into each replicate PCR. Purified libraries were measured with a Qubit 3.0 fluorometer, size-checked on a Bioanalyzer 2100, and measured again with the KAPA Library Quantification kit. Each immunoSEQ 96-well plate was sequenced on its own single-read 150-cycle Illumina NextSeq 550 flow cell. The paper's data handling went like this. Because only junctional sequences without quality scores were contained in the immunoSEQ output, filtering matching that applied to full-length reads could not be performed. To assign V/J genes and CDR3, sequences were annotated against IMGT germline references using PyIR, a Python wrapper for IgBLAST v1.9. Any read was removed if the V/J assignment was weak (E-value above 1e-6), the CDR3 was missing, or the read contained stop codons, out-of-frame junctions, or ambiguous translated residues. V3J clonotypes were defined as sequences sharing an identical inferred V gene, J gene, and CDR3 amino acid sequence. To compute the percentage overlap between repertoires, the number of shared unique clonotypes was divided by the size of the smaller repertoire. Three approaches were used to assess repertoire richness: RTK rarefaction, the Chao1 estimator, and Recon v2.1 estimates of unobserved clonotypes. For all TCRbeta clonotypes obtained by the gDNA method from a few donors, generation probabilities were computed with OLGA. TCRdb retrieved this table from immuneACCESS and kept in-frame rearrangements only. Not all clones are present; in checked studies, unresolved V genes account for under half, and no reason is known for the remainder. That table furnishes V, J and clone size, whereas the DNA furnished D and trimming. The sample profile shows 700,000 or so clones; around 72% of them were found once. The leading ten clones occupy roughly 1.8% of the sample.

The germline V gene supplies CDR1 KGHSH and CDR2 LQKENI. V was cut back by 2 bases and J by 4 bases, leaving a gap of 11 bases between them. The CDR3 numbers 15 residues from cysteine through phenylalanine. This entry keeps only the CDR3 DNA: 45 bases, framed from base 1. Healthy HIV-negative adults with no recently reported acute infections or vaccinations were included as donors. Only Caucasian adults living in Nashville, Tennessee, USA were represented among the donors. CD4+ T cells were enriched by magnetic negative selection, after which naive cells were positively selected on CD45RA and the negative fraction was taken as the memory subset. After blood collection by leukapheresis, PBMCs were isolated using Ficoll-Histopaque density gradient centrifugation and then cryopreserved in the vapor phase of liquid nitrogen. Analytical flow cytometry was used to check the purity and quantity of every magnetically sorted T cell population. From each sorted fraction, genomic DNA was isolated and quantified by UV absorbance on a Nanodrop 2000c.

The paper as a whole reports these results and caveats: Estimated clonotype richness was generally larger for naive than for memory subsets. Even with the large sequencing depth, rarefaction of the sorted-subset datasets indicated that sequencing was incomplete. Pairwise subsampling indicated that sequencing depth was expected to affect the degree of clonotype sharing among donors. Because the study included a small number of donors, the genetic and exposure-history diversity represented was limited. Only blood was sampled, and tissue TCR repertoires likely differ from those in blood. Sharing across four donors was observed for 5% to 6.5% of naive CD4, over 3% of naive CD8, around 2.5% of memory CD4, and over 0.3% of memory CD8 clonotypes. Clonotypes shared by all four sorted-subset donors showed higher generation probabilities than non-shared clonotypes.

The V and J genes are TRBV18 and TRBJ2-2; perhaps TRBD1 is the D gene, with 6 bases matching. The sequence came from a woman in her 30s in good health. Input material: memory CD4+ T cells sorted from blood. The sample's cell subset or site label, in plain terms: CD45RA-negative fraction. This receptor carries the CDR3 CASSPTQGSTGELFF. The sequence in DNA is TGTGCCAGCTCACCAACACAGGGTAGCACCGGGGAGCTGTTTTTT.